One and the same sample provided the 29 T cell receptor beta chains below, sequenced in a study of liver allograft versus peripheral blood T cells. Overall study context: The study compared liver allograft T cell receptor repertoires against peripheral blood repertoires of liver transplant recipients.

Using its own MiXCR run on the reads, TCRdb lists one record per CDR3 protein. Here the sample spans about 3,000 distinct CDR3 sequences, 16% being singletons. The receptors shown here come from a human patient who had a liver transplant. Some T cells may arise from the graft donor.

This clonotype is medium-sized. V is TRBV6-1 and J is TRBJ2-7, with 12 bases that match TRBD2. V was clipped by 6 bases and J by 1 base; unmatched bases: 4. The CDR3 extends over 15 amino acids. Germline V gives CDR1 MNHNS, CDR2 SASEGT. The CDR3 DNA is TGTGCCAGCAGACGGACTAGCGGGGAGTCCTACGAGCAGTACTTC. Protein product: CASRRTSGESYEQYF.

The rearrangement joins TRBV2 to TRBJ1-5; D not resolved. The germline CDR1 and CDR2 sequences are SNHLY and FYNNEI. The CDR3 sequence is 15 residues long. Trimming removed 3 bases from V and 8 bases from J, with 17 bases in between. The CDR3 bases are TGTGCCAGCAGTGATATTATTGGCTCCTCGAAGCCCCAGCATTTT. As protein: CASSDIIGSSKPQHF.

A few counts support this clonotype. The genes are TRBV9 and TRBJ1-1; D gene uncertain. The CDR3 consists of 14 residues. Germline CDR1 reads SGDLS; CDR2 reads YYNGEE. V was trimmed by 1 base and J by 0 bases, leaving 7 bases between them. The CDR3 DNA is TGTGCCAGCAGCGTATTTGATGTGAACACTGAAGCTTTCTTT. Amino acid sequence: CASSVFDVNTEAFF.

The chain is built from TRBV25-1 and TRBJ2-7; 10 bases are a match to TRBD1. The CDR3 has 14 amino acids. Losses at the gene ends were 3 bases for V and 6 bases for J; bases not matched to a gene: 5. Per the germline V gene, CDR1 is MGHDK and CDR2 is SYGVNS. The CDR3 is CASSESDRGGEQYF. The CDR3 DNA is TGTGCCAGCAGTGAGTCGGACAGGGGGGGCGAGCAGTACTTC.

A few counts support this clonotype. J is TRBJ1-1 and V is TRBV29-1; 9 bases agree with TRBD1. Germline V CDR1 and CDR2: SQVTM, ANQGSEA. This CDR3 is built from 13 residues. Germline trimming cut 7 bases from V and 5 bases from J; bases unmatched to any gene: 8. The CDR3: CSASTGGETEAFF. CDR3 in DNA: TGCAGCGCCTCGACAGGGGGAGAGACTGAAGCTTTCTTT.

This clonotype is medium-sized. The chain is built from TRBV12-3 or TRBV12-4 and TRBJ2-6; perhaps TRBD1 as D (6 bases). CDR3 length: 16 residues. With 8 bases removed from V and 1 base from J, the gap between germline ends came to 15 bases. The CDR3 spells CASLRQALSGANVLTF. In DNA, the CDR3 is TGTGCCAGCCTGCGACAGGCTCTATCTGGGGCCAACGTCCTGACTTTC.

In its sample, this clonotype is medium-sized. The chain combines TRBV27 with TRBJ1-2; D unresolved. The V gene lost 8 bases and the J gene lost 0 bases, with 4 bases spanning the gap. Looked up from germline, CDR1 is MNHEY and CDR2 is SMNVEV (reference sequence). The CDR3 spans 11 residues. CDR3 sequence: CASATNYGYTF. The CDR3 DNA is TGTGCCAGCGCCACTAACTATGGCTACACCTTC.

This clonotype is classed as medium-sized. The chain couples TRBV20-1 to TRBJ2-1; either TRBD1 or TRBD2 may supply D (5 bases each). CDR1 DFQATT and CDR2 SNEGSKA come from the germline V gene (reference sequence). V lost 3 bases and J lost 9, with 21 bases in between. The CDR3 extends over 15 amino acids. Here the CDR3 reads CSASLRGPGQGEQFF. DNA of the CDR3: TGCAGTGCTAGCCTACGGGGACCGGGGCAGGGTGAGCAGTTCTTC.

This clonotype is medium-sized. The V gene is TRBV29-1, the J gene TRBJ1-1; D call uncertain. The germline gives CDR1 SQVTM, CDR2 ANQGSEA. Trimming shortened V by 7 bases and J by 5 bases, and 17 bases separated the two germline ends. CDR3 length: 13 residues. This CDR3 reads CSAAATLWTEAFF. The CDR3 DNA sequence: TGCAGCGCCGCCGCTACCCTTTGGACTGAAGCTTTCTTT.

As to this clonotype: A read error is possible here, since a much larger clone lies one base away. The genes are TRBV12-3 or TRBV12-4 and TRBJ2-7; 11 bases match TRBD2. Losses at the gene ends were 1 base for V and 7 bases for J; bases not matched to a gene: 12. The CDR3 length is 17 residues. CDR3 loop: CASSLGQTSGDINEQYF. CDR3 nucleotides: TGTGCCAGCAGTTTAGGACAGACTAGCGGGGACATAAATGAGCAGTACTTC.

This chain connects TRBV5-1 to TRBJ2-7; perhaps D is TRBD1 or TRBD2 (5 bases each). This CDR3 is built from 17 residues. The V gene lost 0 bases and the J gene lost 1 base, with 17 bases spanning the gap. The germline V gene encodes CDR1 SGHRS and CDR2 YFSETQ. The CDR3 nucleotides read TGCGCCAGCAGCTTGGCTTTATCTGGGACGGTTTCCTACGAGCAGTACTTC. Encoded protein: CASSLALSGTVSYEQYF.

Relative to its sample, this clonotype is medium-sized (0.01 to 0.1%). The genes are TRBV28 and TRBJ1-3, with D hard to call. V was clipped by 8 bases and J by 0 bases, with 5 bases between them. The CDR3 is made up of 12 amino acids. CDR1 and CDR2 (germline): MDHEN, SYDVKM. CDR3 bases: TGTGCCAGCCGGAGCTCTGGAAACACCATATATTTT. It encodes CASRSSGNTIYF.

By sample fraction, this clonotype is medium-sized (0.01 to 0.1%). The rearrangement links TRBV6-5 to TRBJ1-3, with unresolved D. The CDR3 loop spans 15 amino acids. Trimming stripped 5 bases from V and 4 bases from J, with 15 bases between. Germline CDR1 MNHEY, CDR2 SVGAGI. In DNA, the CDR3 is TGTGCCAGCAGTCTAACCTACAGTATAGGAAACACCATATATTTT. Translating it yields CASSLTYSIGNTIYF.

This clonotype is labeled as medium-sized (0.01 to 0.1%). The V gene is TRBV27, the J gene TRBJ1-5; TRBD1 aligns across 7 bases. Unmatched junction bases numbered 2, after V lost 2 bases and J lost 1 base. The germline V gene encodes CDR1 MNHEY and CDR2 SMNVEV (reference sequence). The CDR3 is made up of 15 amino acids. The CDR3 bases are TGTGCCAGCAGTTTAGGACAGGCGAGCAATCAGCCCCAGCATTTT. Amino acid sequence: CASSLGQASNQPQHF.

By proportion, this clonotype is medium-sized. This chain joins TRBV19 and TRBJ1-5; TRBD1 agrees at 11 bases. CDR3 size: 14 residues. The V segment lost 4 bases and the J segment 7 bases; nucleotides outside the gene matches: 3. Germline CDR1 and CDR2: LNHDA and SQIVND (reference sequence). Here the CDR3 DNA reads TGTGCCAGTAGTACTAGGACAGGGGGCCAGCCCCAGCATTTT. As protein: CASSTRTGGQPQHF.

This clonotype rates as large. V and J are TRBV18 and TRBJ1-2, with 8 bases that match TRBD1. V trimming: 3 bases; J trimming: 5 bases; junction bases outside the gene matches: 5. Germline CDR1 is KGHSH and CDR2 is LQKENI. The CDR3 is 14 residues long. In DNA form, the CDR3 reads TGTGCCAGCTCACCGAAGACAGGGGAATATGGCTACACCTTC. Amino acid sequence: CASSPKTGEYGYTF.

This chain joins TRBV12-3 or TRBV12-4 and TRBJ1-1, with D possibly matching TRBD1 (5 bases). The CDR3 is made up of 14 amino acids. The germline V and J ends were trimmed by 7 bases and 10 bases, with 22 bases remaining between them. This CDR3 reads CASIRQGGYGGAFF. CDR3 in DNA: TGTGCCAGCATCCGGCAGGGAGGTTATGGGGGAGCTTTCTTT.

This clonotype is medium-sized. The rearrangement uses TRBV6-5 and TRBJ2-7; either TRBD1 or TRBD2 may supply D (6 bases each). The germline V gene encodes CDR1 MNHEY and CDR2 SVGAGI. V dropped 8 bases and J dropped 3 bases, with 8 bases sitting between them. The CDR3 runs 11 residues. CDR3 residues: CASGGLYEQYF. The CDR3 nucleotides read TGTGCCAGCGGGGGGCTCTACGAGCAGTACTTC.

A note on this clonotype: This may arise from a read error, as a much more abundant clone is one base away. V is TRBV5-5 and J is TRBJ2-7, with D unresolved. Between the trimmed V and J ends, which lost 0 bases and 6 bases, there was a span of 19 bases. The CDR3 length is 16 residues. Germline-derived CDR1 and CDR2 are SGHKS and YYEKEE (reference sequence). CDR3 loop: CASSLGVVFLESEQYF. The DNA of the CDR3 is TGTGCCAGCAGCTTGGGTGTCGTATTTTTGGAATCCGAGCAGTACTTC.

In the case of this clonotype: Possible read error: a much larger clone is one base away. This chain uses TRBV6-1 with TRBJ1-4; no clear D gene. This CDR3 is 11 amino acids long. Looked up from germline, CDR1 is MNHNS and CDR2 is SASEGT. The V and J ends lost 10 bases and 1 base respectively, with 4 bases between them. For the CDR3, the DNA is TGTGCCACTCAAACTAATGAAAAACTGTTTTTT. Its protein is CATQTNEKLFF.

This clonotype came up once. V gene TRBV25-1 combines with J gene TRBJ2-1; weak D call: TRBD1 (5 bases). V was cut by 4 bases and J by 5 bases, with 12 bases left in between. Germline CDR1 is MGHDK and CDR2 is SYGVNS. This CDR3 region has 14 residues. As DNA, the CDR3 is TGTGCCAGCAGTGTGGTCCCCAGGGACAATGAGCAGTTCTTC. As protein: CASSVVPRDNEQFF.

Relative to its sample, this clonotype is medium-sized. In nucleotides, the CDR3 is TGTGCCAGCAGTCCACAGGGGTACGAGGACGAGCAGTACTTC. It yields the protein CASSPQGYEDEQYF. V gene TRBV6-2 or TRBV6-3 combines with J gene TRBJ2-7; 7 positions match TRBD1. Germline V gene data show CDR1 as MNHEY and CDR2 as SVGEGT. CDR3 length: 14 amino acids. The V gene end was trimmed by 5 bases and the J gene end by 5 bases; junction bases not matched to a gene: 9.

By sample share, this clonotype is medium-sized (0.01 to 0.1%). The V call is TRBV19, the J call TRBJ2-1, with TRBD2 identical over 8 bases. The CDR3 length is 16 residues. In germline, CDR1 is LNHDA, CDR2 SQIVND (reference sequence). V lost 5 bases, J lost 4 bases, and 10 bases stayed unmatched. The CDR3 loop reads CASSSAGSGIYNEQFF. The CDR3 bases are TGTGCCAGTAGTTCAGCCGGTAGCGGGATATACAATGAGCAGTTCTTC. The variable domain in full, completed from reference TRBV19 and TRBJ2-1, reads DGGITQSPKYLFRKEGQNVTLSCEQNLNHDAMYWYRQDPGQGLRLIYYSQIVNDFQKGDIAEGYSVSREKKESFPLTVTSAQKNPTAFYLCASSSAGSGIYNEQFFGPGTRLTVL.

This clonotype came up a few times. The chain links TRBV20-1 to TRBJ2-7, with D maybe TRBD2 (6 bases). The V gene lost 5 bases and the J gene lost 5 bases, with 22 bases spanning the gap. The CDR3 totals 15 residues. The germline CDR1 and CDR2 sequences are DFQATT and SNEGSKA (reference sequence). CDR3 DNA: TGCAGTGCTGATACGAGCTTGGGGACTCACGACGAGCAGTACTTC. It yields the protein CSADTSLGTHDEQYF.

By sample share, this clonotype is medium-sized. The rearrangement uses TRBV6-5 and TRBJ1-5; 11 nucleotides align to TRBD1. This CDR3 has 14 amino acids. After removal of 6 bases from V and 6 bases from J, the junction contained 4 bases not matched to a gene. The germline gives CDR1 MNHEY, CDR2 SVGAGI. The CDR3 loop reads CASSSGQGGQPQHF. In DNA, the CDR3 is TGTGCCAGCAGCTCGGGACAGGGGGGTCAGCCCCAGCATTTT.

This clonotype is labeled medium-sized. V and J are TRBV30 and TRBJ1-3; D is unresolved. The length of the CDR3 is 10 residues. Looked up from germline, CDR1 is GTSNPN and CDR2 is SVGIG (reference sequence). With 0 bases removed from V and 6 bases from J, the gap between germline ends came to 0 bases. The CDR3 sequence: CAWSVNTIYF. The CDR3 bases are TGTGCCTGGAGTGTAAACACCATATATTTT.

As regards this clonotype: With a much larger clone just one base away, this may be a read error. This sequence joins TRBV18 and TRBJ2-7; 7 bases line up with TRBD1. The length of the CDR3 is 15 residues. The germline gives CDR1 KGHSH, CDR2 LQKENI. The CDR3 coding sequence is TGTGTCAGCTCACCACCTGAGGGGGCAAGCCTAGGGCAGTACTTC. The encoded protein is CVSSPPEGASLGQYF. The whole variable domain, remainder taken from reference TRBV18 and TRBJ2-7, is NAGVMQNPRHLVRRRGQEARLRCSPMKGHSHVYWYRQLPEEGLKFMVYLQKENIIDESGMPKERFSAEFPKEGPSILRIQQVVRGDSAAYFCVSSPPEGASLGQYFGPGTRLTVT.

This clonotype is deemed medium-sized. The chain combines TRBV28 with TRBJ2-2; 7 nucleotides match TRBD2. Germline V lookup: CDR1 MDHEN, CDR2 SYDVKM. V dropped 5 bases and J dropped 6; count of bases not matched to a gene: 15. CDR3 length: 17 residues. The CDR3 DNA follows: TGTGCCAGCAGTCACGCCCTGGGGGGGGGAGGTGCCGGGGAGCTGTTTTTT. Protein: CASSHALGGGGAGELFF. Drawing the rest from reference TRBV28 and TRBJ2-2, the complete variable domain is DVKVTQSSRYLVKRTGEKVFLECVQDMDHENMFWYRQDPGLGLRLIYFSYDVKMKEKGDIPEGYSVSREKKERFSLILESASTNQTSMYLCASSHALGGGGAGELFFGEGSRLTVL.

This sequence joins TRBV5-5 and TRBJ1-4; no reliable D call. Germline V lookup: CDR1 SGHKS, CDR2 YYEKEE (reference sequence). The germline V and J ends were trimmed by 4 bases and 0 bases, with 10 bases remaining between them. The CDR3 length is 15 residues. This chain's CDR3 is CASSLAPATNEKLFF. In nucleotides, the CDR3 is TGTGCCAGCAGCCTGGCGCCGGCAACTAATGAAAAACTGTTTTTT.